Listed below are T cell receptor beta chains from one sample, sequenced in a study of T cell repertoires in cytomegalovirus infection. Their specific antigens are unknown. TCRdb recomputed calls from the reads with MiXCR, one row per CDR3 protein. The profile shows 750,000 to 900,000 distinct CDR3 sequences, roughly 29% of them singletons. This specimen consisted of cultured CD8+ T cells from PBMCs, obtained from culture after CMV antigen stimulation. These TCRs come from a human donor in good health (CMV status not recorded). Some clones in this sample may be carry-over from other donors' samples. Both conserved end residues are part of each CDR3. The order of the fields is V gene, J gene, D gene, CDR3 length, clone size, CDR3 protein, CDR3 DNA. D genes are given only for firm matches. Not every row has a clone size; where given, it reads once, few, many or a size class.

v_call: TRBV9
j_call: TRBJ2-5
d_call: TRBD1
cdr3_length: 16
clone_size: .
cdr3_aa: CASRLSGTGEGETQYF
cdr3_nt: TGTGCCAGCAGACTCTCCGGGACAGGGGAGGGAGAGACCCAGTACTTC

v_call: TRBV14
j_call: TRBJ1-4
d_call: .
cdr3_length: 15
clone_size: .
cdr3_aa: CASSQDPQGNEKLFF
cdr3_nt: TGTGCCAGCAGCCAAGATCCACAGGGAAATGAAAAACTGTTTTTT

v_call: TRBV4-1
j_call: TRBJ1-5
d_call: TRBD1
cdr3_length: 19
clone_size: .
cdr3_aa: CASSQAVGTGIEGNQPQHF
cdr3_nt: TGCGCCAGCAGCCAAGCCGTAGGGACAGGTATTGAGGGCAATCAGCCCCAGCATTTT

v_call: TRBV4-1
j_call: TRBJ1-1
d_call: .
cdr3_length: 16
clone_size: .
cdr3_aa: CASSQGWAVMNTEAFF
cdr3_nt: TGCGCCAGCAGCCAAGGATGGGCCGTCATGAACACTGAAGCTTTCTTT

v_call: TRBV19
j_call: TRBJ1-3
d_call: .
cdr3_length: 20
clone_size: few
cdr3_aa: CASSIGPGLKTAYSGNTIYF
cdr3_nt: TGTGCCAGTAGTATAGGCCCCGGGCTCAAAACGGCATACTCTGGAAACACCATATATTTT

v_call: TRBV27
j_call: TRBJ1-1
d_call: TRBD1
cdr3_length: 14
clone_size: .
cdr3_aa: CASTSRTGDTEAFF
cdr3_nt: TGTGCCAGCACCTCACGGACAGGGGACACTGAAGCTTTCTTT

v_call: TRBV7-6
j_call: TRBJ2-6
d_call: .
cdr3_length: 17
clone_size: few
cdr3_aa: CASSLQEGAGGANVLTF
cdr3_nt: TGTGCCAGCAGCTTGCAGGAGGGGGCGGGTGGGGCCAACGTCCTGACTTTC

v_call: TRBV7-9
j_call: TRBJ2-1
d_call: TRBD1
cdr3_length: 15
clone_size: .
cdr3_aa: CASTSGTGIYNEQFF
cdr3_nt: TGTGCCAGCACCTCCGGGACAGGGATCTACAATGAGCAGTTCTTC

v_call: TRBV7-4
j_call: TRBJ2-1
d_call: TRBD2
cdr3_length: 16
clone_size: .
cdr3_aa: CASSPSPSGVYNEQFF
cdr3_nt: TGTGCCAGCAGCCCTAGCCCTAGCGGGGTCTACAATGAGCAGTTCTTC

v_call: TRBV6-4
j_call: TRBJ2-1
d_call: TRBD2
cdr3_length: 15
clone_size: .
cdr3_aa: CASQSGGGSYNEQFF
cdr3_nt: TGTGCCAGCCAAAGCGGGGGAGGGTCCTACAATGAGCAGTTCTTC

v_call: TRBV7-9
j_call: TRBJ1-1
d_call: .
cdr3_length: 11
clone_size: few
cdr3_aa: CATRANTEAFF
cdr3_nt: TGTGCCACTCGGGCGAACACTGAAGCTTTCTTT

v_call: TRBV4-1
j_call: TRBJ1-5
d_call: TRBD1
cdr3_length: 15
clone_size: .
cdr3_aa: CASSQDQGAYQPQHF
cdr3_nt: TGCGCCAGCAGCCAAGACCAGGGGGCTTATCAGCCCCAGCATTTT

v_call: TRBV12-3/TRBV12-4
j_call: TRBJ2-1
d_call: .
cdr3_length: 15
clone_size: .
cdr3_aa: CASSFPDTYYNEQFF
cdr3_nt: TGTGCCAGCAGTTTCCCCGACACATATTACAATGAGCAGTTCTTC

v_call: TRBV10-2
j_call: TRBJ2-1
d_call: TRBD2
cdr3_length: 14
clone_size: .
cdr3_aa: CASSAGLAGLEQFF
cdr3_nt: TGCGCCAGCAGTGCGGGACTAGCGGGACTTGAGCAGTTCTTC

v_call: TRBV7-9
j_call: TRBJ2-5
d_call: .
cdr3_length: 14
clone_size: few
cdr3_aa: CASSRLGRRETQYF
cdr3_nt: TGTGCCAGCAGCCGCCTGGGCAGAAGGGAGACCCAGTACTTC

v_call: TRBV4-1
j_call: TRBJ2-5
d_call: .
cdr3_length: 11
clone_size: .
cdr3_aa: CASSQDETQYF
cdr3_nt: TGCGCCAGCAGCCAAGATGAGACCCAGTACTTC

v_call: TRBV27
j_call: TRBJ1-2
d_call: .
cdr3_length: 14
clone_size: .
cdr3_aa: CASSPTPLGYGYTF
cdr3_nt: TGTGCCAGCAGTCCGACCCCTTTGGGGTATGGCTACACCTTC

v_call: TRBV27
j_call: TRBJ1-4
d_call: .
cdr3_length: 13
clone_size: few
cdr3_aa: CASSPLTTEKLFF
cdr3_nt: TGTGCCAGCAGTCCCCTCACCACAGAAAAACTGTTTTTT

v_call: TRBV19
j_call: TRBJ2-1
d_call: TRBD1
cdr3_length: 15
clone_size: .
cdr3_aa: CASTQTGGVFDEQFF
cdr3_nt: TGTGCCAGTACACAGACAGGGGGCGTCTTCGATGAGCAGTTCTTC

v_call: TRBV7-9
j_call: TRBJ1-2
d_call: .
cdr3_length: 14
clone_size: .
cdr3_aa: CASSFRERNYGYTF
cdr3_nt: TGTGCCAGCAGCTTCCGGGAAAGGAACTATGGCTACACCTTC

v_call: TRBV18
j_call: TRBJ2-5
d_call: TRBD1
cdr3_length: 15
clone_size: .
cdr3_aa: CASSPSTGVQETQYF
cdr3_nt: TGTGCCAGCTCACCATCGACAGGGGTCCAAGAGACCCAGTACTTC

v_call: TRBV6-2/TRBV6-3
j_call: TRBJ1-2
d_call: .
cdr3_length: 15
clone_size: once
cdr3_aa: CASSQRGVIRYGYTF
cdr3_nt: TGTGCCAGCAGTCAGAGGGGGGTCATCCGCTATGGCTACACCTTC

v_call: TRBV20-1
j_call: TRBJ2-6
d_call: .
cdr3_length: 15
clone_size: .
cdr3_aa: CSASLTGSGANVLTF
cdr3_nt: TGCAGTGCTAGTCTCACGGGATCTGGGGCCAACGTCCTGACTTTC

v_call: TRBV20-1
j_call: TRBJ2-1
d_call: TRBD1
cdr3_length: 16
clone_size: few
cdr3_aa: CSATSPGTGDYNEQFF
cdr3_nt: TGCAGTGCCACCTCCCCCGGGACAGGGGACTACAATGAGCAGTTCTTC

v_call: TRBV9
j_call: TRBJ2-1
d_call: .
cdr3_length: 15
clone_size: many
cdr3_aa: CASSSTTNSYNEQFF
cdr3_nt: TGTGCCAGCAGCTCCACAACCAACTCCTACAATGAGCAGTTCTTC

v_call: TRBV12-3/TRBV12-4
j_call: TRBJ2-3
d_call: TRBD2
cdr3_length: 17
clone_size: many
cdr3_aa: CASSWGTSGGPTDTQYF
cdr3_nt: TGTGCCAGCAGTTGGGGGACTAGCGGGGGGCCCACAGATACGCAGTATTTT

v_call: TRBV27
j_call: TRBJ1-1
d_call: .
cdr3_length: 15
clone_size: .
cdr3_aa: CASSLGGGFDTEAFF
cdr3_nt: TGTGCCAGCAGTTTGGGGGGGGGGTTTGACACTGAAGCTTTCTTT

v_call: TRBV6-2/TRBV6-3
j_call: TRBJ1-1
d_call: .
cdr3_length: 14
clone_size: many
cdr3_aa: CASSIRGYSTEAFF
cdr3_nt: TGTGCCAGCAGTATACGGGGATATTCCACTGAAGCTTTCTTT

v_call: TRBV7-2
j_call: TRBJ2-3
d_call: .
cdr3_length: 15
clone_size: many
cdr3_aa: CASSLGGESTDTQYF
cdr3_nt: TGTGCCAGCAGCTTAGGGGGGGAGAGCACAGATACGCAGTATTTT

v_call: TRBV19
j_call: TRBJ1-1
d_call: .
cdr3_length: 12
clone_size: .
cdr3_aa: CASLMGNTEAFF
cdr3_nt: TGTGCCAGTTTGATGGGCAACACTGAAGCTTTCTTT

v_call: TRBV20-1
j_call: TRBJ1-3
d_call: .
cdr3_length: 17
clone_size: few
cdr3_aa: CSASSPVSGTTRNTIYF
cdr3_nt: TGCAGTGCTAGCTCCCCAGTCTCCGGGACTACCCGAAACACCATATATTTT

v_call: TRBV27
j_call: TRBJ1-1
d_call: .
cdr3_length: 15
clone_size: .
cdr3_aa: CASSFHREMNTEAFF
cdr3_nt: TGTGCCAGCAGTTTTCACAGGGAAATGAACACTGAAGCTTTCTTT

v_call: TRBV27
j_call: TRBJ1-5
d_call: TRBD1
cdr3_length: 15
clone_size: few
cdr3_aa: CASSTRGLRNQPQHF
cdr3_nt: TGTGCCAGCAGTACCAGGGGGTTGAGGAATCAGCCCCAGCATTTT

v_call: TRBV20-1
j_call: TRBJ2-2
d_call: .
cdr3_length: 16
clone_size: .
cdr3_aa: CSARDGQGKNTGELFF
cdr3_nt: TGCAGTGCTAGAGACGGGCAAGGGAAGAACACCGGGGAGCTGTTTTTT

v_call: TRBV7-6
j_call: TRBJ2-1
d_call: TRBD2
cdr3_length: 15
clone_size: .
cdr3_aa: CASSLAAGGTGEQFF
cdr3_nt: TGTGCCAGCAGCTTAGCGGCGGGGGGCACAGGTGAGCAGTTCTTC

v_call: TRBV2
j_call: TRBJ2-2
d_call: .
cdr3_length: 12
clone_size: .
cdr3_aa: CARDRYTGELFF
cdr3_nt: TGTGCCAGAGACAGATACACCGGGGAGCTGTTTTTT

v_call: TRBV10-2
j_call: TRBJ1-1
d_call: .
cdr3_length: 13
clone_size: few
cdr3_aa: CASSESSSNGAFF
cdr3_nt: TGCGCCAGCAGTGAGTCGAGTTCCAACGGAGCTTTCTTT

v_call: TRBV6-6
j_call: TRBJ2-7
d_call: .
cdr3_length: 14
clone_size: .
cdr3_aa: CASSSRQGLHEQYF
cdr3_nt: TGTGCCAGCAGTTCTCGGCAGGGACTCCACGAGCAGTACTTC

v_call: TRBV7-4
j_call: TRBJ2-7
d_call: .
cdr3_length: 17
clone_size: once
cdr3_aa: CASTPRTEGKLSYEQYF
cdr3_nt: TGTGCCAGCACCCCGCGGACAGAGGGCAAACTCTCCTACGAGCAGTACTTC

v_call: TRBV7-9
j_call: TRBJ1-2
d_call: .
cdr3_length: 14
clone_size: .
cdr3_aa: CASSLAPGSDGYTF
cdr3_nt: TGTGCCAGCAGCTTAGCGCCCGGGTCTGATGGCTACACCTTC

v_call: TRBV6-5
j_call: TRBJ2-3
d_call: .
cdr3_length: 16
clone_size: few
cdr3_aa: CATRQAWILSTDTQYF
cdr3_nt: TGTGCCACCAGACAGGCCTGGATTCTAAGCACAGATACGCAGTATTTT

v_call: TRBV24-1
j_call: TRBJ2-3
d_call: TRBD1
cdr3_length: 15
clone_size: .
cdr3_aa: CATSDIDRGTDTQYF
cdr3_nt: TGTGCCACCAGTGACATCGACAGGGGCACAGATACGCAGTATTTT

v_call: TRBV7-9
j_call: TRBJ2-5
d_call: .
cdr3_length: 17
clone_size: .
cdr3_aa: CASSTGRTGTGSRTQYF
cdr3_nt: TGTGCCAGCAGTACTGGACGGACCGGGACGGGCTCGCGGACCCAGTACTTC

v_call: TRBV2
j_call: TRBJ1-6
d_call: .
cdr3_length: 16
clone_size: few
cdr3_aa: CASSKIKGGYNSPLHF
cdr3_nt: TGTGCCAGCAGTAAGATTAAGGGGGGCTATAATTCACCCCTCCACTTT

v_call: TRBV7-6
j_call: TRBJ1-3
d_call: .
cdr3_length: 14
clone_size: many
cdr3_aa: CASNSPMTGNTIYF
cdr3_nt: TGTGCCAGCAACTCCCCGATGACTGGAAACACCATATATTTT

v_call: TRBV6-1
j_call: TRBJ2-2
d_call: .
cdr3_length: 16
clone_size: .
cdr3_aa: CASSEWEGANTGELFF
cdr3_nt: TGTGCCAGCAGTGAATGGGAGGGGGCGAACACCGGGGAGCTGTTTTTT

v_call: TRBV7-8
j_call: TRBJ2-3
d_call: TRBD2
cdr3_length: 15
clone_size: few
cdr3_aa: CASSRTSGVGDTQYF
cdr3_nt: TGTGCCAGCAGCCGGACTAGCGGGGTTGGAGATACGCAGTATTTT

v_call: TRBV7-9
j_call: TRBJ2-1
d_call: TRBD1
cdr3_length: 12
clone_size: many
cdr3_aa: CASSYRDREQFF
cdr3_nt: TGTGCCAGCAGCTACCGGGACAGGGAGCAGTTCTTC

v_call: TRBV6-4
j_call: TRBJ2-7
d_call: .
cdr3_length: 13
clone_size: few
cdr3_aa: CASSEGTGGEQYF
cdr3_nt: TGTGCCAGCAGTGAGGGCACTGGGGGCGAGCAGTACTTC

v_call: TRBV29-1
j_call: TRBJ2-5
d_call: .
cdr3_length: 13
clone_size: few
cdr3_aa: CSVEDTYQETQYF
cdr3_nt: TGCAGCGTTGAAGATACGTACCAAGAGACCCAGTACTTC

v_call: TRBV12-3/TRBV12-4
j_call: TRBJ2-7
d_call: .
cdr3_length: 17
clone_size: many
cdr3_aa: CASSPDSYITPSYEQYF
cdr3_nt: TGTGCCAGCAGCCCGGACAGCTACATTACCCCCTCCTACGAGCAGTACTTC